A single sample gave rise to the 14 T cell receptor beta chains below, sequenced in a study of cytomegalovirus exposure and HLA in healthy donors. The PCR contained 60 Vbeta and 13 Jbeta primers. Data came from immunoSEQ multiplex PCR; TCRdb stores just in-frame clones and leaves some out. The sample carries about 140,000 clones, 70% to 85% recorded once. The sequencing sample was made of PBMCs. These receptors were taken from a woman between 35 and 50 years old in good health and CMV-seronegative.

The chain has TRBV10-2 and TRBJ2-1; D perhaps matches TRBD1 (6 bases). The CDR3 consists of 16 residues. Germline V gene lookup returns CDR1 WSHSY and CDR2 SAAADI. V was shortened by 7 bases and J by 3 bases, with 19 bases between the two germline ends. The CDR3 here is CASTPRTAARYNEQFF. CDR3 sequence (DNA): TGCGCCAGCACCCCCCGGACAGCCGCCCGCTACAATGAGCAGTTCTTC.

The rearrangement links TRBV19 to TRBJ2-3, with 9 bases lining up with TRBD1. The CDR3 contains 18 residues. V was clipped by 3 bases and J by 1 base; unmatched bases: 11. CDR1 and CDR2 from the germline V gene are LNHDA and SQIVND (reference sequence). For the CDR3, the DNA is TGTGCCAGTAGTATCGGGGACAGGGTGCCCTACGGCACAGATACGCAGTATTTT. It yields the protein CASSIGDRVPYGTDTQYF.

The rearrangement joins TRBV7-6 to TRBJ2-2; TRBD2 matches at 8 bases. Germline CDR1 reads SGHVS; CDR2 reads FNYEAQ. Unmatched junction bases numbered 1, after V lost 0 bases and J lost 1 base. CDR3 length equals 16 residues. CDR3 coding DNA: TGTGCCAGCAGCTTAGCAGCGGGGGTGAACACCGGGGAGCTGTTTTTT. Translated: CASSLAAGVNTGELFF.

This sequence joins TRBV27 and TRBJ1-2; 8 bases map to TRBD1. Germline lookup yields CDR1 MNHEY and CDR2 SMNVEV (reference sequence). CDR3 length: 16 amino acids. The V and J ends lost 5 bases and 3 bases, in that order; junction bases with no gene match: 11. The DNA of the CDR3 is TGTGCCAGCAGTCCATACTCCGGGACAGGAGACTATGGCTACACCTTC. Translated: CASSPYSGTGDYGYTF.

The rearrangement links TRBV19 to TRBJ1-4, with 10 positions matching TRBD1. Trimming at V came to 3 bases and at J to 7 bases, leaving 5 bases not matched to a gene. The CDR3 is 15 amino acids. From germline, CDR1 is LNHDA and CDR2 SQIVND (reference sequence). The DNA of the CDR3 is TGTGCCAGTAGTATCCGGGACAGGGGAGGTGAAAAACTGTTTTTT. This sequence encodes CASSIRDRGGEKLFF.

This clone has just one count. This chain uses TRBV6-6 with TRBJ1-5; no clear D. There are 15 residues in the CDR3. Per germline, CDR1 MNHNY and CDR2 SVGAGI (reference sequence). Trimming shortened V by 0 bases and J by 7 bases, and 13 bases separated the two germline ends. CDR3 sequence reads: CASSYSGSYMQPQHF. In nucleotides, the CDR3 is TGTGCCAGCAGTTACTCGGGCAGCTACATGCAGCCCCAGCATTTT.

The rearrangement joins TRBV4-1 to TRBJ2-1, with 11 bases that match TRBD2. V gave up 10 bases and J gave up 5 bases; unmatched junction bases: 10. Germline V gene data show CDR1 as MGHRA and CDR2 as YSYEKL. The CDR3 spans 15 residues. CDR3: CATRPGLAGNNEQFF. For the CDR3, the DNA is TGCGCCACTCGACCCGGACTAGCGGGTAACAATGAGCAGTTCTTC.

As regards this clone: The sample holds other DNA sequences that translate to the same CDR3. The chain carries TRBV7-2 and TRBJ2-7; TRBD1 matches 11 bases. The CDR3 loop spans 18 amino acids. J lost 3 bases, V lost 4 bases, and 14 bases had no gene match. Per the germline V gene, CDR1 is SGHTA and CDR2 is FQGNSA. DNA of the CDR3: TGTGCCAGCAGCTCCCAAGCGTCGATCGGGACAGGGGGCTACGAGCAGTACTTC. Amino acid sequence: CASSSQASIGTGGYEQYF. Combining the CDR3 with reference TRBV7-2 and TRBJ2-7 gives the whole variable domain GAGVSQSPSNKVTEKGKDVELRCDPISGHTALYWYRQSLGQGLEFLIYFQGNSAPDKSGLPSDRFSAERTGGSVSTLTIQRTQQEDSAVYLCASSSQASIGTGGYEQYFGPGTRLTVT.

This chain links TRBV28 with TRBJ1-2; 9 bases agree with TRBD1. The V and J ends lost 5 bases and 0 bases, in that order; junction bases with no gene match: 16. The CDR3 covers 19 residues. In germline, CDR1 is MDHEN, CDR2 SYDVKM. The CDR3 DNA reads TGTGCCAGCAGTACTCCGGGACAGGGACTCCACTTTACTAACTATGGCTACACCTTC. It is translated as CASSTPGQGLHFTNYGYTF.

This clone was picked up a small number of times. The rearrangement links TRBV7-2 to TRBJ2-5; D not certain. The CDR3 runs to 13 residues. Germline V gene sequence: CDR1 SGHTA, CDR2 FQGNSA. V was pared by 3 bases and J by 5 bases, with 10 bases between. CDR3 region: CASSFERLETQYF. CDR3 DNA sequence: TGTGCCAGCAGCTTCGAAAGACTTGAGACCCAGTACTTC.

The chain carries TRBV2 and TRBJ1-2, with D tentatively TRBD1 (6 bases). V dropped 7 bases and J dropped 5 bases, with 20 bases sitting between them. The CDR3 covers 15 residues. The germline gives CDR1 SNHLY, CDR2 FYNNEI. CDR3 bases: TGTGCCAGCATCCGGGACGGAAACCAGGGGTATGGCTACACCTTC. As protein: CASIRDGNQGYGYTF. The complete variable domain, with remaining parts taken from reference TRBV2 and TRBJ1-2, reads EPEVTQTPSHQVTQMGQEVILRCVPISNHLYFYWYRQILGQKVEFLVSFYNNEISEKSEIFDDQFSVERPDGSNFTLKIRSTKLEDSAMYFCASIRDGNQGYGYTFGSGTRLTVV.

The chain joins TRBV4-3 to TRBJ1-5; D call uncertain. Germline V gives CDR1 LGHNA, CDR2 YSLEER. The V and J ends lost 0 bases and 6 bases respectively, with 12 bases between them. This CDR3 region has 15 residues. Written as DNA, the CDR3 is TGCGCCAGCAGCCAAGATAAGCATACCACTCAGCCCCAGCATTTT. It codes for CASSQDKHTTQPQHF.

This rearrangement joins TRBV7-8 to TRBJ2-5; D gene ambiguous. V lost 5 bases, J lost 5 bases, and 15 bases lay in between. CDR3 length: 14 amino acids. Germline CDR1 and CDR2: SGHVS and FQNEAQ. CDR3 sequence: CASSHRSLWETQYF. The CDR3 bases are TGTGCCAGCAGCCACCGGAGCCTATGGGAGACCCAGTACTTC.

This clone was counted once. This rearrangement joins TRBV6-1 to TRBJ2-1; possible D gene TRBD1, 6 bases. Germline CDR1 reads MNHNS; CDR2 reads SASEGT. Trimming stripped 3 bases from V and 8 bases from J, with 14 bases between. The length of the CDR3 is 14 residues. The CDR3 loop is CASSEVQGLDEQFF. The CDR3 DNA follows: TGTGCCAGCAGTGAGGTTCAGGGGTTGGATGAGCAGTTCTTC.